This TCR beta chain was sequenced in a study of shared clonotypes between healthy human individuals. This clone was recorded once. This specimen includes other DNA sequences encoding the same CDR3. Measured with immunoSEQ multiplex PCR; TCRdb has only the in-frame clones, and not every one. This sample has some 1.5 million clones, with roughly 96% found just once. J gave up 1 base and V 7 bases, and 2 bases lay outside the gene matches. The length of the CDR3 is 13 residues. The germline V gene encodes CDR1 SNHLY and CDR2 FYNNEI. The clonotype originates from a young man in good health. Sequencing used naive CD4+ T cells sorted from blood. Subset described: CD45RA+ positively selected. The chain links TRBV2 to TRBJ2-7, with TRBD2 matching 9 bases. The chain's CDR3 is CASTGLASYEQYF. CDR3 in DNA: TGTGCCAGCACGGGACTAGCTTCCTACGAGCAGTACTTC.